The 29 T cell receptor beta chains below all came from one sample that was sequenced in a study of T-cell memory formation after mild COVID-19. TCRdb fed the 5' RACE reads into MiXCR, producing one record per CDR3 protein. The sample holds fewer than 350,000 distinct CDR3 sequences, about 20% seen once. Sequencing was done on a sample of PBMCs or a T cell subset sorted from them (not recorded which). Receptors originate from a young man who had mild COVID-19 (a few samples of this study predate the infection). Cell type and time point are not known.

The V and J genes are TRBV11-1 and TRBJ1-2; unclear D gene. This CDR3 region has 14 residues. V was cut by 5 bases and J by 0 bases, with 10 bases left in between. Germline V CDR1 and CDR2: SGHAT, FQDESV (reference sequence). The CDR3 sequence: CASSRDTSNYGYTF. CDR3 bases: TGTGCCAGCAGCAGAGACACCTCTAACTATGGCTACACCTTC.

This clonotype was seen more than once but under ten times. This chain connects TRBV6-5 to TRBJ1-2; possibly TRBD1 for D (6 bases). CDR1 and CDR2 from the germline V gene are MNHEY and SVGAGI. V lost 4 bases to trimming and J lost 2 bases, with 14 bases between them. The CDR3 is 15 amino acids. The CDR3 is CASSWGRGLNYGYTF. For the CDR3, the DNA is TGTGCCAGCAGTTGGGGCAGGGGACTAAACTATGGCTACACCTTC.

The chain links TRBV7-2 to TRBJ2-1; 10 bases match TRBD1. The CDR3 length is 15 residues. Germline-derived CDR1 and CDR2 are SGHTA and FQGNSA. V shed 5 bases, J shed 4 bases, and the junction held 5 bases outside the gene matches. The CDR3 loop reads CASSQGQGKYNEQFF. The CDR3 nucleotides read TGTGCCAGCAGCCAGGGACAGGGGAAATACAATGAGCAGTTCTTC.

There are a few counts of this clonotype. CDR3 region: CASSYALTGFDEQYF. CDR3 DNA sequence: TGTGCCAGCAGTTATGCCCTAACAGGGTTCGACGAGCAGTACTTC. This chain uses TRBV6-5 with TRBJ2-7, with D possibly matching TRBD1 (6 bases). Trimming took off 3 bases at V and 5 bases at J, with 17 bases between the two ends. The CDR3 is made up of 15 amino acids. Looked up from germline, CDR1 is MNHEY and CDR2 is SVGAGI.

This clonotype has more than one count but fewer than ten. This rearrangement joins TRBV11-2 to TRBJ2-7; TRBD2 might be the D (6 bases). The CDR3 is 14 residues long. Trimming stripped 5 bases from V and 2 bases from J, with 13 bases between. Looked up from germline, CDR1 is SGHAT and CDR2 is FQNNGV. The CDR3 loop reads CASSGGRETYEQYF. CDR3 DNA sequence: TGTGCCAGCAGCGGGGGACGGGAGACCTACGAGCAGTACTTC.

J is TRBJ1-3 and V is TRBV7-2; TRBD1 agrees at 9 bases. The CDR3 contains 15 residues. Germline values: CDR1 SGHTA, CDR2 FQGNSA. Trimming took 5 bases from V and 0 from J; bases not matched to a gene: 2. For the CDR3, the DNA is TGTGCCAGCAGCCGGACAGGGGTCTCTGGAAACACCATATATTTT. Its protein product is CASSRTGVSGNTIYF. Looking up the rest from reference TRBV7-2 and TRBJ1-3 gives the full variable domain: GAGVSQSPSNKVTEKGKDVELRCDPISGHTALYWYRQSLGQGLEFLIYFQGNSAPDKSGLPSDRFSAERTGGSVSTLTIQRTQQEDSAVYLCASSRTGVSGNTIYFGEGSWLTVV.

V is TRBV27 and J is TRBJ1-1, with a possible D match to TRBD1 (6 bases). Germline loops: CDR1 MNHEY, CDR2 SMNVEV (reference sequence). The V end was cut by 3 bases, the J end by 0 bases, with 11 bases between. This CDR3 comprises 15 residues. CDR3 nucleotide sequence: TGTGCCAGCAGTTTGAGGGGGGGCTTGAACACTGAAGCTTTCTTT. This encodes CASSLRGGLNTEAFF.

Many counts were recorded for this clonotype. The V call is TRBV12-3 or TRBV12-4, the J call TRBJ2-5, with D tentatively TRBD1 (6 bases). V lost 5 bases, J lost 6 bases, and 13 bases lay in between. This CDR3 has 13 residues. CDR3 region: CASSIGQRQTQYF. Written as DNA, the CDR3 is TGTGCCAGCAGTATCGGACAGCGCCAGACCCAGTACTTC.

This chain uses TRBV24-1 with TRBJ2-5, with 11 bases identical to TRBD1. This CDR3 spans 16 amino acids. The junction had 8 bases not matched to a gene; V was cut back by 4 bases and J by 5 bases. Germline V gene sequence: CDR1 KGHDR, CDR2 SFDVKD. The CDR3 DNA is TGTGCCACCAGTGACTCCGGGACAGGGGGGGGGGAGACCCAGTACTTC. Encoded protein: CATSDSGTGGGETQYF.

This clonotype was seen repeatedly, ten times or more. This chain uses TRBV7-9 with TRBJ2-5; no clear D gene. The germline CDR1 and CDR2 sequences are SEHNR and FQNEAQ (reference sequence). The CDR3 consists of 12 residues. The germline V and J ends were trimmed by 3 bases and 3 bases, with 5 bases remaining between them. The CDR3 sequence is CASSLSEETQYF. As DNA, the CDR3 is TGTGCCAGCAGCTTGTCCGAAGAGACCCAGTACTTC. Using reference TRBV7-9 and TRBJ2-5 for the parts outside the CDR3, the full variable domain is DTGVSQNPRHKITKRGQNVTFRCDPISEHNRLYWYRQTLGQGPEFLTYFQNEAQLEKSRLLSDRFSAERPKGSFSTLEIQRTEQGDSAMYLCASSLSEETQYFGPGTRLLVL.

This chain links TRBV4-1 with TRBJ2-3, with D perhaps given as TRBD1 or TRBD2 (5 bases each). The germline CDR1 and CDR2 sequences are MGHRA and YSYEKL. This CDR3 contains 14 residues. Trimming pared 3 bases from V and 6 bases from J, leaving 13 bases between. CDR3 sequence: CASSQVGATDTQYF. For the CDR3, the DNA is TGCGCCAGCAGCCAGGTCGGGGCTACGGATACGCAGTATTTT.

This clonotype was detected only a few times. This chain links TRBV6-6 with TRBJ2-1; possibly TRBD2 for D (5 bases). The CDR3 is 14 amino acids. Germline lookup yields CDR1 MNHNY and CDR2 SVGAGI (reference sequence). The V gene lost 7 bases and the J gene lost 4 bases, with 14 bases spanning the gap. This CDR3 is CASTRRTAYNEQFF. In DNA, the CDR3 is TGTGCCAGCACCAGGAGGACGGCTTACAATGAGCAGTTCTTC.

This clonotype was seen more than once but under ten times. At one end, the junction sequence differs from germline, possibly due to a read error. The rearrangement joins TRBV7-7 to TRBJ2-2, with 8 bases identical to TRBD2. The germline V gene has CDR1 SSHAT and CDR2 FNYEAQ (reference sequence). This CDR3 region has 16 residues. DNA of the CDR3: TGTGCTAGCAGCCCGTGGACTAGCAGGGGCACCGGGGAGCTGTTTTTT. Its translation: CASSPWTSRGTGELFF.

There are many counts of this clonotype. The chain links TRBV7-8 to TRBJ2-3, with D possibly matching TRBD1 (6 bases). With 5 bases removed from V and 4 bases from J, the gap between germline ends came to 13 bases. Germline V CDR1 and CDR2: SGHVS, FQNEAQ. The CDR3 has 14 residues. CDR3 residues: CASSPNRAADTQYF. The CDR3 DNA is TGTGCCAGCAGCCCCAACAGGGCCGCAGATACGCAGTATTTT. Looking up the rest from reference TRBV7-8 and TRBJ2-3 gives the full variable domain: GAGVSQSPRYKVAKRGQDVALRCDPISGHVSLFWYQQALGQGPEFLTYFQNEAQLDKSGLPSDRFFAERPEGSVSTLKIQRTQQEDSAVYLCASSPNRAADTQYFGPGTRLTVL.

For the CDR3, the DNA is TGCAGTGCAATGGGACAGGGGTTTTATAGTACTGAAGCTTTCTTT. It is translated as CSAMGQGFYSTEAFF. The chain carries TRBV20-1 and TRBJ1-1; 10 nucleotides line up with TRBD1. The CDR3 is made up of 15 amino acids. V shed 6 bases and J 5 bases; nucleotides not matched to a gene: 12. CDR1 is DFQATT, CDR2 SNEGSKA, per germline (reference sequence).

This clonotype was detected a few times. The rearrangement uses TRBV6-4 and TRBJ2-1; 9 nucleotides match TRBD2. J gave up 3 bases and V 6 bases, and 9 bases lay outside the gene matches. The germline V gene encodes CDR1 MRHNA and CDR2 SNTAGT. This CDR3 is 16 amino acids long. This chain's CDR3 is CASSDWASGDYNEQFF. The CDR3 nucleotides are TGTGCCAGCAGCGATTGGGCTAGCGGGGACTACAATGAGCAGTTCTTC.

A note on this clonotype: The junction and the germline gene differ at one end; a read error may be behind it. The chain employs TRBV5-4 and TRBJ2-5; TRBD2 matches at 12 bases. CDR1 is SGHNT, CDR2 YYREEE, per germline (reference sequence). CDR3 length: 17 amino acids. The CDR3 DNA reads TGTGCCAGCAGCTTGACGAAGACTAGCGGGGGAGGTGAGAACCAGTACTTC. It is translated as CASSLTKTSGGGENQYF.

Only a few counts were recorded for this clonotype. CDR3 residues: CASSFVVRPQYF. The CDR3 bases are TGTGCCAGCAGTTTCGTCGTCCGCCCCCAGTACTTC. The J gene is TRBJ2-5, the V gene TRBV28; D gene ambiguous. Between the trimmed V and J ends, which lost 3 bases and 9 bases, there was a span of 11 bases. Germline V gene lookup returns CDR1 MDHEN and CDR2 SYDVKM. The CDR3 has 12 residues.

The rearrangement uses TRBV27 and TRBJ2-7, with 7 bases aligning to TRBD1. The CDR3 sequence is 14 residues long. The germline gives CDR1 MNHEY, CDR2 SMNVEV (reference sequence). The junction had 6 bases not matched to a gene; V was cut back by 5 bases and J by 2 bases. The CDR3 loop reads CASSTRQGAYEQYF. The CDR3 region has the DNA TGTGCCAGCAGTACACGACAGGGCGCCTACGAGCAGTACTTC.

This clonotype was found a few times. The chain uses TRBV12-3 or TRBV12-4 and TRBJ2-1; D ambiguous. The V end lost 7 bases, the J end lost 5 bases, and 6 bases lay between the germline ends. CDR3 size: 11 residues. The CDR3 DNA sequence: TGTGCCAGCAACTGGAACAATGAGCAGTTCTTC. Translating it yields CASNWNNEQFF.

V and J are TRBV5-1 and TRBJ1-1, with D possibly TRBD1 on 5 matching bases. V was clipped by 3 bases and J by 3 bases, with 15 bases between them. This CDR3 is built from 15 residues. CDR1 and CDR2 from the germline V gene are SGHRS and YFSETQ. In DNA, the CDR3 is TGCGCCAGCAGCTCCGGGAGCAGGGATGACACTGAAGCTTTCTTT. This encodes CASSSGSRDDTEAFF.

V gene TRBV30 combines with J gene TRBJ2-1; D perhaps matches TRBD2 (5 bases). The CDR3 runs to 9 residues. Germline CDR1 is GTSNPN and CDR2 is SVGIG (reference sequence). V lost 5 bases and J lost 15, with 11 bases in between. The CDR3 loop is CAWGPRGFF. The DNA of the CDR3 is TGTGCCTGGGGGCCCCGGGGGTTCTTC.

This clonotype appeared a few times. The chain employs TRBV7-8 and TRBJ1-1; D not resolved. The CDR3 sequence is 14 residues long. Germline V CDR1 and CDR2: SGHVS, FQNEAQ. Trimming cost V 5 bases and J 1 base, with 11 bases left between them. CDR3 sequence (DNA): TGTGCCAGCAGCGCCCCCCTGGGGAACACTGAAGCTTTCTTT. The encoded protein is CASSAPLGNTEAFF.

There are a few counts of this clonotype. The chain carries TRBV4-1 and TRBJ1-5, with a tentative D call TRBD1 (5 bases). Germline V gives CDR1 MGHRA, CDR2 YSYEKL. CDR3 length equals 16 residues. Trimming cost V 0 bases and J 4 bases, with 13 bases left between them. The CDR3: CASSQETGAHNQPQHF. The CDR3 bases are TGCGCCAGCAGCCAAGAAACCGGGGCTCATAATCAGCCCCAGCATTTT.

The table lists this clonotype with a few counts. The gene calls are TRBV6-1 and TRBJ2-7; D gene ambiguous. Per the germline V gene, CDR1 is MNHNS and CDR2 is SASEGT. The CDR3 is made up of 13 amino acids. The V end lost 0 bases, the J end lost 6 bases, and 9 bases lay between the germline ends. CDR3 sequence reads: CASSEAFATEQYF. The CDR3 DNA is TGTGCCAGCAGTGAAGCGTTTGCGACCGAGCAGTACTTC.

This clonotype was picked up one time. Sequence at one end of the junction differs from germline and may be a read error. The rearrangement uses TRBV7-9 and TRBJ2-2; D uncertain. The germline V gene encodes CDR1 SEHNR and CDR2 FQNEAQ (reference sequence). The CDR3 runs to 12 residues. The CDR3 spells CASSLWSGELFF. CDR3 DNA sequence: TGTGCAAGCAGCTTATGGTCCGGGGAGCTGTTTTTT.

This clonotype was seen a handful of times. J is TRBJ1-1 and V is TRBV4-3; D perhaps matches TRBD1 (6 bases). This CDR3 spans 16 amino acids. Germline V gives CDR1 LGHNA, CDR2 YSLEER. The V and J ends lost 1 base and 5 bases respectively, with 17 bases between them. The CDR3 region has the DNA TGCGCCAGCAGCCAAGGGGGGCTGGGTGAGGAAACTGAAGCTTTCTTT. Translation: CASSQGGLGEETEAFF.

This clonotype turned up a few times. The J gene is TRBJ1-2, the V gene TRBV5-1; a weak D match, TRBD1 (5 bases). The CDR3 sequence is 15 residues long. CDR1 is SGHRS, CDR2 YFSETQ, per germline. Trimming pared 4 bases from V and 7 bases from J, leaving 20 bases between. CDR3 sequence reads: CASSNDRGAEGGYTF. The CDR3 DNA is TGCGCCAGCAGCAACGACCGGGGCGCAGAGGGTGGCTACACCTTC.

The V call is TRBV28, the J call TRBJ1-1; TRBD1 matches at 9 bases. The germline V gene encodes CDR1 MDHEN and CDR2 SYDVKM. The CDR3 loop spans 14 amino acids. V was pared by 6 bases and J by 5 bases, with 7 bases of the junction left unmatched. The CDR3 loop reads CASRGTGRRTEAFF. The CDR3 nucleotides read TGTGCCAGCAGGGGGACAGGGCGGCGAACTGAAGCTTTCTTT.